Shown below are 16 T cell receptor beta chains from a single sample sequenced in a study of blood T cell repertoires in COVID-19. Only in-frame clones appear in the TCRdb table, and some are missing; sequencing was by immunoSEQ multiplex PCR. Among more than 300,000 clones listed, roughly 90% were seen once. The specimen sequenced was PBMCs or T cells enriched from blood (not recorded which). These receptors originate from a woman in her 30s who had recovered from COVID-19.

J is TRBJ2-5 and V is TRBV15, with D possibly being TRBD1 (7 bases). CDR3 length: 19 residues. Trimming cost V 8 bases and J 5 bases, with 33 bases left between them. Germline CDR1 and CDR2: LNHNV and YYDKDF (reference sequence). In nucleotides, the CDR3 is TGTGCCACCCGGGGAGCTCCCGCGGCAGCTTATCCAGGGGGGGAGACCCAGTACTTC. Its translation: CATRGAPAAAYPGGETQYF. The complete variable domain, with remaining parts taken from reference TRBV15 and TRBJ2-5, reads DAMVIQNPRYQVTQFGKPVTLSCSQTLNHNVMYWYQQKSSQAPKLLFHYYDKDFNNEADTPDNFQSRRPNTSFCFLDIRSPGLGDTAMYLCATRGAPAAAYPGGETQYFGPGTRLLVL.

The chain recombines TRBV7-9 with TRBJ2-7; either TRBD1 or TRBD2 may supply D (6 bases each). V lost 5 bases and J 4 bases, leaving 24 bases between the germline ends. CDR1 SEHNR and CDR2 FQNEAQ come from the germline V gene (reference sequence). The CDR3 runs 17 residues. CDR3 in DNA: TGTGCCAGCAGCGTAGGGGGGCTTATACATCAGACTTACGAGCAGTACTTC. Protein product: CASSVGGLIHQTYEQYF.

This clone was picked up a small number of times. The chain links TRBV30 to TRBJ1-6, with a tentative D call TRBD1 (5 bases). Germline assignment: CDR1 GTSNPN and CDR2 SVGIG (reference sequence). V was clipped by 3 bases and J by 7 bases, with 16 bases between them. The CDR3 totals 15 residues. The CDR3 DNA is TGTGCCTGGAGCGTTCGTGGGCGGGGCAATTCACCCCTCCACTTT. This translates into CAWSVRGRGNSPLHF.

The table lists this clone with a count of one. The rearrangement uses TRBV19 and TRBJ1-6; no definite D call. V lost 5 bases, J lost 7 bases, and 6 bases lay in between. CDR3 size: 12 residues. The germline CDR1 and CDR2 sequences are LNHDA and SQIVND (reference sequence). This CDR3 reads CASSQVNSPLHF. CDR3 coding DNA: TGTGCCAGTAGTCAGGTGAATTCACCCCTCCACTTT.

The chain is built from TRBV7-2 and TRBJ1-3, with D tentatively TRBD1 (5 bases). Germline-derived CDR1 and CDR2 are SGHTA and FQGNSA. Trimming removed 9 bases at V and 4 bases at J, with 13 bases between. The CDR3 has 13 residues. CDR3 nucleotide sequence: TGTGCCAGTACCCGGGGGGGAGGAAACACCATATATTTT. It yields the protein CASTRGGGNTIYF.

The CDR3 loop is CASTPGGTGVPEQYF. CDR3 bases: TGTGCCAGCACCCCGGGAGGGACAGGGGTCCCCGAGCAGTACTTC. This chain links TRBV5-5 with TRBJ2-7; 10 positions agree with TRBD1. J lost 6 bases, V lost 6 bases, and 12 bases had no gene match. The CDR3 has 15 amino acids. Germline CDR1 and CDR2: SGHKS and YYEKEE (reference sequence).

The chain has TRBV18 and TRBJ1-4; 7 bases fit TRBD1. Germline CDR1 reads KGHSH; CDR2 reads LQKENI. The V gene end was trimmed by 3 bases and the J gene end by 6 bases; junction bases not matched to a gene: 1. This CDR3 spans 13 amino acids. This CDR3 reads CASSPGTDEKLFF. CDR3 nucleotides: TGTGCCAGCTCACCCGGGACAGATGAAAAACTGTTTTTT.

The CDR3 reads CAWSVSRTSGGKETQYF. CDR3 in DNA: TGTGCCTGGAGTGTATCCAGGACTAGCGGGGGAAAAGAGACCCAGTACTTC. The V gene is TRBV30, the J gene TRBJ2-5; 13 bases fit TRBD2. CDR1 is GTSNPN and CDR2 is SVGIG in the germline V gene (reference sequence). The CDR3 consists of 17 residues. Germline trimming cut 0 bases from V and 3 bases from J; bases unmatched to any gene: 7.

V usage is TRBV19 and J usage is TRBJ2-5, with a possible D match to TRBD2 (6 bases). Trimming removed 4 bases at V and 5 bases at J, with 11 bases between. The CDR3 is 13 amino acids. CDR1 is LNHDA and CDR2 is SQIVND in the germline V gene (reference sequence). CDR3 sequence (DNA): TGTGCCAGTAGTAGGATGGGGGGTGAGACCCAGTACTTC. Translated, it gives CASSRMGGETQYF.

This chain joins TRBV7-3 and TRBJ2-4, with D perhaps matching TRBD2 (6 bases). Deletions cut 4 bases from V and 7 bases from J, with 14 bases between. The germline V gene has CDR1 SGHTA and CDR2 FQGTGA. The CDR3 length is 14 residues. The CDR3, as DNA: TGTGCCAGCAGCTCTCGACTAGTCAGTAACATTCAGTACTTC. Translating it yields CASSSRLVSNIQYF.

V usage is TRBV28 and J usage is TRBJ1-4; no clear D gene. The germline gives CDR1 MDHEN, CDR2 SYDVKM. Trimming took off 7 bases at V and 4 bases at J, with 16 bases between the two ends. The CDR3 extends over 15 amino acids. The CDR3 here is CASTAHDAGNEKLFF. CDR3 bases: TGTGCCAGCACCGCCCATGACGCGGGTAATGAAAAACTGTTTTTT.

This chain joins TRBV5-8 and TRBJ1-5; D is uncertain. V shed 4 bases and J shed 5 bases, with 10 bases lying between them. The CDR3 length is 13 residues. The germline CDR1 and CDR2 sequences are SGHTS and YDEGEE. CDR3 in DNA: TGTGCCAGCAGCGTAAACTACCATCAGCCCCAGCATTTT. This gives the protein CASSVNYHQPQHF.

The chain carries TRBV3-1 (or the pseudogene TRBV3-2) and TRBJ1-1; possible D gene TRBD1, 5 bases. The CDR3 totals 13 residues. Germline V gene lookup returns CDR1 LGHDT and CDR2 YNNKEL (reference sequence). The germline V and J ends were trimmed by 6 bases and 1 base, with 9 bases remaining between them. CDR3: CASSTGPNTEAFF. CDR3 DNA sequence: TGTGCCAGCAGTACAGGCCCGAACACTGAAGCTTTCTTT.

This rearrangement joins TRBV28 to TRBJ1-1; possibly TRBD1 for D (6 bases). V dropped 6 bases and J dropped 1 base, with 18 bases sitting between them. There are 16 residues in the CDR3. Looked up from germline, CDR1 is MDHEN and CDR2 is SYDVKM. The CDR3 spells CASSVLGGASNTEAFF. The CDR3 nucleotides read TGTGCCAGCAGCGTCCTAGGGGGGGCGTCGAACACTGAAGCTTTCTTT.

The rearrangement links TRBV9 to TRBJ2-1, with 8 bases matching TRBD2. The ends lost 0 bases at V and 3 bases at J; junction bases unmatched: 5. The CDR3 is 16 residues long. Germline loops: CDR1 SGDLS, CDR2 YYNGEE. The CDR3 here is CASSVAPLADYNEQFF. CDR3 DNA: TGTGCCAGCAGCGTAGCCCCACTAGCGGACTACAATGAGCAGTTCTTC. The entire variable domain, with the rest obtained from reference TRBV9 and TRBJ2-1, is as follows: DSGVTQTPKHLITATGQRVTLRCSPRSGDLSVYWYQQSLDQGLQFLIQYYNGEERAKGNILERFSAQQFPDLHSELNLSSLELGDSALYFCASSVAPLADYNEQFFGPGTRLTVL.

The V gene is TRBV12-3 or TRBV12-4, the J gene TRBJ1-2; D is ambiguous. There are 13 residues in the CDR3. V lost 6 bases to trimming and J lost 2 bases, with 10 bases between them. The CDR3 nucleotides read TGTGCCAGCAGCCCCAACACAAACTATGGCTACACCTTC. It specifies CASSPNTNYGYTF.